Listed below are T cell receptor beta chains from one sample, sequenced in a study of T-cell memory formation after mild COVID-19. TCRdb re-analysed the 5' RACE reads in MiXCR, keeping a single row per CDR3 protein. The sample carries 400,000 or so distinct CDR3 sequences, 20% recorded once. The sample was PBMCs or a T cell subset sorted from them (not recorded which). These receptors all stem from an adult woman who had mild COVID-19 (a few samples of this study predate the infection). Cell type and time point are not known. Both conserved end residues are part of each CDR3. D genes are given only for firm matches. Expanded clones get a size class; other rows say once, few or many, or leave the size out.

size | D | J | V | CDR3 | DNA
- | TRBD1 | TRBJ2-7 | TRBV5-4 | CASSTPGTGTYEQYF | TGTGCCAGCAGCACCCCCGGGACAGGGACCTACGAGCAGTACTTC
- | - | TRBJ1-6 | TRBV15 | CATSRRDTYRLHF | TGTGCCACCAGCAGGCGGGACACCTACCGCCTCCACTTT
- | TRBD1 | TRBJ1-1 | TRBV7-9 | CASKPGQGDTEAFF | TGTGCCAGCAAACCTGGACAGGGGGACACTGAAGCTTTCTTT
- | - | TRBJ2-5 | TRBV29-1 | CSVDGGPETQYF | TGCAGCGTTGATGGGGGTCCAGAGACCCAGTACTTC
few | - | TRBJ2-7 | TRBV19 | CASSIRAGHYEQYF | TGTGCCAGTAGTATACGAGCGGGACACTACGAGCAGTACTTC
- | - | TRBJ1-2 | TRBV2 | CASSVRVGYGYGYTF | TGTGCCAGCAGTGTGAGGGTGGGGTATGGCTATGGCTACACCTTC
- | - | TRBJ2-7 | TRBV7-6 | CASSLALRGPDSYEQYF | TGTGCCAGCAGCTTAGCGCTGAGGGGACCGGATTCATACGAGCAGTACTTC
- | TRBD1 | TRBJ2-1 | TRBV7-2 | CASSSSGTAYNEQFF | TGTGCCAGCAGCTCCTCCGGGACAGCATACAATGAGCAGTTCTTC
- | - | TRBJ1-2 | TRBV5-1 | CASSFGGQFYGYTF | TGCGCCAGCAGCTTTGGCGGACAGTTCTATGGCTACACCTTC
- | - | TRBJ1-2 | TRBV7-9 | CASSFPNGGYTF | TGTGCCAGCAGCTTTCCTAACGGGGGCTACACCTTC
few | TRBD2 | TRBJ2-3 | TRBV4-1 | CASSQDGLAGGGTDTQYF | TGCGCCAGCAGCCAAGATGGGCTAGCGGGAGGAGGCACAGATACGCAGTATTTT
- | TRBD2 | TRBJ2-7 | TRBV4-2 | CASSQTSGSPYEQYF | TGTGCCAGCAGCCAGACTAGCGGGAGCCCCTACGAGCAGTACTTC
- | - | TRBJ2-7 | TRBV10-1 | CASSESASAVYEQYF | TGCGCCAGCAGTGAGTCGGCTAGCGCCGTTTACGAGCAGTACTTC
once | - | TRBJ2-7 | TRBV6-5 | CATRDGSEQYF | TGTGCCACCCGAGACGGTTCCGAGCAGTACTTC
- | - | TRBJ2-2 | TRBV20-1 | CSARSDSAGELFF | TGCAGTGCTAGATCGGACAGCGCCGGGGAGCTGTTTTTT
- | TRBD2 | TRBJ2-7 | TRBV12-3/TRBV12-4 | CASSFLGLAGGRSHEQYF | TGTGCCAGCAGTTTCCTGGGGCTAGCGGGAGGCCGGAGCCACGAGCAGTACTTC
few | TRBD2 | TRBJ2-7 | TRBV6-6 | CASSYSTSGRAYEQYF | TGTGCCAGCAGTTACTCTACTAGCGGGAGGGCCTATGAGCAGTACTTC
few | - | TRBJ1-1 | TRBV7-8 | CASSSHRVMNTEAFF | TGTGCCAGCAGCTCACACAGGGTTATGAACACTGAAGCTTTCTTT
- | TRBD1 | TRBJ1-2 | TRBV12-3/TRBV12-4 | CASSSRTGGSGYTF | TGTGCCAGCAGTTCCCGGACAGGGGGATCTGGCTACACCTTC
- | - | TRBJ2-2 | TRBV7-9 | CASSTGELFF | TGTGCCAGCAGCACCGGGGAGCTGTTTTTT
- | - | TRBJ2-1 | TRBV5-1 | CASSSPQGGSYNEQFF | TGCGCCAGCAGCTCCCCACAGGGTGGGTCCTACAATGAGCAGTTCTTC
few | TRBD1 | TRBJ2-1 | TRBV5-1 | CASTGQGKSEQFF | TGCGCCAGCACCGGACAGGGGAAAAGTGAGCAGTTCTTC
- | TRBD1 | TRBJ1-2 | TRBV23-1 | CASSQKRGGLGGYTF | TGCGCCAGCAGCCAAAAGAGAGGGGGCCTGGGTGGCTACACCTTC
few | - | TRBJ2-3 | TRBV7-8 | CASSPFGVGLGADTQYF | TGTGCCAGCAGCCCCTTCGGTGTGGGCCTGGGGGCAGATACGCAGTATTTT
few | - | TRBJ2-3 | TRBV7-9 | CASSLAWPGDTQYF | TGTGCCAGCAGCTTGGCGTGGCCGGGAGATACGCAGTATTTT
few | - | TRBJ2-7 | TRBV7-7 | CASSPGRDSYEQYF | TGTGCCAGCAGCCCCGGCCGAGATAGCTACGAGCAGTACTTC
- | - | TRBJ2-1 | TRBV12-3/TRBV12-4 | CASSRYSYGGNEQFF | TGTGCCAGCAGTCGATATTCATATGGGGGCAATGAGCAGTTCTTC
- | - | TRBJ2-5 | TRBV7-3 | CASSLRPEETQYF | TGTGCCAGCAGCTTACGCCCTGAAGAGACCCAGTACTTC
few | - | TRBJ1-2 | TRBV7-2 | CASSLAVGPNYGYTF | TGTGCCAGCAGCTTAGCGGTGGGCCCAAACTATGGCTACACCTTC
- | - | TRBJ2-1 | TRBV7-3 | CASSSPQLANEQFF | TGTGCCAGCAGCTCTCCCCAGCTAGCCAATGAGCAGTTCTTC
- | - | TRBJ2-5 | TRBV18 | CASSPYTQETQYF | TGTGCCAGCTCACCCTACACCCAAGAGACCCAGTACTTC
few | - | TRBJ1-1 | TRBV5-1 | CASSFDSIANTEAFF | TGCGCCAGCAGCTTCGACAGCATAGCGAACACTGAAGCTTTCTTT
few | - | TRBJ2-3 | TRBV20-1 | CSARGYGDTQYF | TGCAGTGCTAGAGGGTACGGGGATACGCAGTATTTT
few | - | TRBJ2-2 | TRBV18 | CASSPPRGRGELFF | TGTGCCAGCTCACCTCCCCGAGGCCGTGGGGAGCTGTTTTTT
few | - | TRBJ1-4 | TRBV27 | CASSLSGSGEIHHEKLFF | TGTGCCAGCAGTTTATCCGGGAGCGGGGAGATCCACCATGAAAAACTGTTTTTT
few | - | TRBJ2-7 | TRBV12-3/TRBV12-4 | CASSPGRYHEQYF | TGTGCCAGCAGCCCAGGGAGGTATCACGAGCAGTACTTC
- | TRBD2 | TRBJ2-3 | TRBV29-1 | CSVEVLASGYTDTQYF | TGCAGCGTTGAAGTTTTGGCTAGCGGGTACACAGATACGCAGTATTTT
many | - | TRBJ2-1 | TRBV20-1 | CSARTDSYNEQFF | TGCAGTGCGAGGACGGATTCCTACAATGAGCAGTTCTTC
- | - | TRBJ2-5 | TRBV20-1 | CSARIGETQYF | TGCAGTGCTAGAATCGGTGAGACCCAGTACTTC